This T cell receptor (beta chain) was recorded in a study of OX40 agonist ivuxolimab in advanced cancers. Some clones are missing from TCRdb's copy, which holds only in-frame ones; the method was immunoSEQ multiplex PCR. The sample consists of around 69,000 clones, 70% to 90% of them appearing once. The receptor's source is an adult with an advanced solid tumor such as melanoma, head and neck, liver or kidney cancer. Material: CD4+ or CD8+ T cells sorted from blood, obtained in a trial of the OX40 agonist ivuxolimab.

The DNA for the CDR3 is TGTGCCAGCTCACTTGGGACGGAAAATTCACCCCTCCACTTT. It specifies CASSLGTENSPLHF. This rearrangement joins TRBV18 to TRBJ1-6, with D tentatively TRBD1 (5 bases). The CDR3 totals 14 residues. The ends were cut back, 4 bases at V and 7 bases at J, with 11 bases in the middle. The germline V gene has CDR1 KGHSH and CDR2 LQKENI.